This T cell receptor (beta chain) was retrieved from a study of T cells after yellow fever vaccination. V was pared by 5 bases and J by 4 bases, with 20 bases between. This CDR3 spans 15 amino acids. The V gene's germline CDR1 is DFQATT and CDR2 SNEGSKA (reference sequence). This clonotype was counted a few times. Its antigen is not identified. Study-wide points: Repertoires sorted by FACS could include abundant clonotypes that are contaminants from the bulk population. A large majority of primary-vaccination clones showed up again after the booster (96% CD4, around 85% CD8).

They built TCR cDNA with 5'RACE template switching, a step that put in a universal primer site and UMIs. TCRdb reprocessed the 5' RACE reads with MiXCR, giving one entry per CDR3 protein. Of about 130,000 distinct CDR3 sequences in the sample, 7.5% to 10% were seen once. Sequencing was performed on CD8+ T cells sorted from PBMCs, taken on the day of the yellow fever booster vaccination. The J gene is TRBJ1-2, the V gene TRBV20-1; perhaps TRBD1 as D (5 bases). This clonotype was obtained from a man aged 18 to 29 who received the YFV17D yellow fever vaccine. CDR3 sequence (DNA): TGCAGTGCTGCCCCGGGGGTTCTCACTATCTATGGCTACACCTTC. As protein: CSAAPGVLTIYGYTF.